Sequencing of this T cell receptor (beta chain) was carried out in a study of identifying expanded T cells in peripheral blood. Of note for this clone: Its antigen is currently unknown.

This table comes from immunoSEQ multiplex PCR, and its TCRdb copy is limited to in-frame clones, with some not included. The table lists more than 65,000 clones, 70% to 90% of them singletons. Healthy donors had no documented immune events, such as infections, while sampled. The CDR3 consists of 15 residues. V was pared by 3 bases and J by 10 bases, with 16 bases between. Germline loops: CDR1 MGHRA, CDR2 YSYEKL. Overall study findings and caveats: Over about two and four weeks, about 17 and 20 clones changed, versus roughly 1.1 between replicates. Clone count variance between roughly 2-week samples rose with total template count.

V is TRBV4-1 and J is TRBJ1-6, with D possibly matching TRBD1 (6 bases). The sequencing input was blood. The source is a person between 18 and 69 years old in good health. CDR3 DNA sequence: TGCGCCAGCAGCCAGGGGGCGAAACTGGGCTCACCCCTCCACTTT. It encodes CASSQGAKLGSPLHF.